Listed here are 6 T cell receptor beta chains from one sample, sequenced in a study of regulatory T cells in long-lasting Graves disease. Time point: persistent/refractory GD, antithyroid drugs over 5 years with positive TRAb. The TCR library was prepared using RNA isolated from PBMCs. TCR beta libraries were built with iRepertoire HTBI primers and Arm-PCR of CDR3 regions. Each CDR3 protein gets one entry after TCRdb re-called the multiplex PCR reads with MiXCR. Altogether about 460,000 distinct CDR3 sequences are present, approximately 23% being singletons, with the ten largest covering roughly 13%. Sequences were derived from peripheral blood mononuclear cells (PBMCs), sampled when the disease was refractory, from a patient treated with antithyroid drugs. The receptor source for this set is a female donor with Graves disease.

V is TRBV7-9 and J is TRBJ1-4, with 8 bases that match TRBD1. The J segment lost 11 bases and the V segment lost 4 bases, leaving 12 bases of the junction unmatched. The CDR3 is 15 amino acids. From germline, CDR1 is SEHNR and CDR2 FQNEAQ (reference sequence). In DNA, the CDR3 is TGTGCCAGCAGCTCAGTAGGACAGGGCACATCTAAACTGTTTTTT. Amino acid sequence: CASSSVGQGTSKLFF.

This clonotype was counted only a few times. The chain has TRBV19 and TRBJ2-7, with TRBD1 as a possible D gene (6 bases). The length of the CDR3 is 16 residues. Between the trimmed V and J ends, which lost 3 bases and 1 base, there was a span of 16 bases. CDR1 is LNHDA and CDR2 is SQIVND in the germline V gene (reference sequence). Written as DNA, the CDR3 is TGTGCCAGTAGTATCGGTCCAGGGCAGGGGTCCTACGAGCAGTACTTC. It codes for CASSIGPGQGSYEQYF.

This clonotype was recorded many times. CDR3 sequence: CAWMGNYGYTF. CDR3 nucleotide sequence: TGTGCCTGGATGGGTAACTATGGCTACACCTTC. This chain uses TRBV30 with TRBJ1-2; no clear D. The V end lost 4 bases, the J end lost 1 base, and 4 bases lay between the germline ends. CDR1 is GTSNPN, CDR2 SVGIG, per germline (reference sequence). This CDR3 has 11 amino acids.

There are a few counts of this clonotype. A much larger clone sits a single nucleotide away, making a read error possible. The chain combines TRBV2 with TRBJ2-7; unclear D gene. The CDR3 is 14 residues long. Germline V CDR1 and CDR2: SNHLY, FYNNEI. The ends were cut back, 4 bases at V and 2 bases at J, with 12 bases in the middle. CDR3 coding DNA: TGTGCCAGCAGTGGCTTGCTTGGCCCCTACGAGCAGTACTTC. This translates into CASSGLLGPYEQYF.

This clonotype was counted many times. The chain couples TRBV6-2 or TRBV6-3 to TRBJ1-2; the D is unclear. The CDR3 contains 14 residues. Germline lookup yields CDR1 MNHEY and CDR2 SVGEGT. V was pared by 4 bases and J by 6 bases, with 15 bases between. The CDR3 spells CASSSRTAEDGYTF. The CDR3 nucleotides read TGTGCCAGCAGTTCCCGGACGGCCGAGGATGGCTACACCTTC.

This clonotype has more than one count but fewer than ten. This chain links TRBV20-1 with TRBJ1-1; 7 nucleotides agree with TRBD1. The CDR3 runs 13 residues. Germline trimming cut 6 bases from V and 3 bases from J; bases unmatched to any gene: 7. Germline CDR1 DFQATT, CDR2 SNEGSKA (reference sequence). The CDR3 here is CSAPDRTYTEAFF. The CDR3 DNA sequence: TGCAGTGCACCGGACAGGACATACACTGAAGCTTTCTTT.